Listed below are T cell receptor beta chains from one sample, sequenced in a study of control samples from healthy donors and cancer patients. Profiling relied on immunoSEQ multiplex PCR, and the TCRdb table lists in-frame clones only, not all of them. The sample yields roughly 120,000 clones, 85% to 95% seen once. The specimen was blood. These receptors all come from a man aged 25 to 40 in good health. Both conserved end residues are part of each CDR3. Each record gives: clone size, J gene, D gene, V gene, CDR3 DNA, CDR3 protein. The D gene is left open where the match is weak. Rows give clone size only sometimes, using once, few, many, or a class for an expanded clone.

clone size: once; J gene: TRBJ1-2; D gene: -; V gene: TRBV30; CDR3 DNA: TGTGCCTGGAGGACGGTGTTGGGACATGGCTACACCTTC; CDR3 protein: CAWRTVLGHGYTF
clone size: -; J gene: TRBJ2-2; D gene: TRBD2; V gene: TRBV6-6; CDR3 DNA: TGTGCATCTCAGGGACTAAACACCGGGGAGCTGTTTTTT; CDR3 protein: CASQGLNTGELFF
clone size: -; J gene: TRBJ2-7; D gene: -; V gene: TRBV5-4; CDR3 DNA: TGTGCCAGCAGCTTTACAGGGACACCCTACGAGCAGTACTTC; CDR3 protein: CASSFTGTPYEQYF
clone size: -; J gene: TRBJ2-5; D gene: TRBD2; V gene: TRBV7-9; CDR3 DNA: TGTGCCAGCAGCCCCGCGGTCCTAGCGGGGGGGGGAGAGACCCAGTACTTC; CDR3 protein: CASSPAVLAGGGETQYF
clone size: -; J gene: TRBJ2-2; D gene: -; V gene: TRBV5-1; CDR3 DNA: TGCGCCAGCAGCTTTTTCTCAGGGATAACCGGGGAGCTGTTTTTT; CDR3 protein: CASSFFSGITGELFF
clone size: -; J gene: TRBJ2-6; D gene: -; V gene: TRBV24-1; CDR3 DNA: TGTGCCACTAGTGGCGGGATCATACCTGGGGCCAACGTCCTGACTTTC; CDR3 protein: CATSGGIIPGANVLTF
clone size: -; J gene: TRBJ2-7; D gene: -; V gene: TRBV11-2; CDR3 DNA: TGTGCCAGCACCTTACGGGACATCTTCTACGAGCAGTACTTC; CDR3 protein: CASTLRDIFYEQYF
clone size: -; J gene: TRBJ2-7; D gene: TRBD1; V gene: TRBV5-4; CDR3 DNA: TGTGCCAGCAGCCCCGGGACAGGGAGGGAGCAGTACTTC; CDR3 protein: CASSPGTGREQYF
clone size: -; J gene: TRBJ1-5; D gene: TRBD1; V gene: TRBV12-5; CDR3 DNA: TGTGCTAGTGGTTTGGGGGACAGGGAGGCTCAGCCCCAGCATTTT; CDR3 protein: CASGLGDREAQPQHF
clone size: -; J gene: TRBJ1-2; D gene: TRBD1; V gene: TRBV10-1; CDR3 DNA: TGCGCCAGCAGCGGACAGGCCCAAGGTGGCTACACCTTC; CDR3 protein: CASSGQAQGGYTF
clone size: -; J gene: TRBJ2-7; D gene: -; V gene: TRBV11-2; CDR3 DNA: TGTGCCAGCAGCCGACAACGGAACTACTACGAGCAGTACTTC; CDR3 protein: CASSRQRNYYEQYF
clone size: -; J gene: TRBJ1-4; D gene: TRBD1; V gene: TRBV28; CDR3 DNA: TGTGCCAGCAGTTTAATGGGGACAGGGGGCGTTGATAATGAAAAACTGTTTTTT; CDR3 protein: CASSLMGTGGVDNEKLFF
clone size: once; J gene: TRBJ2-4; D gene: -; V gene: TRBV4-1; CDR3 DNA: TGCGCCAGCAGCCAATACCGGGACGTTATCGTTCAGTACTTC; CDR3 protein: CASSQYRDVIVQYF
clone size: -; J gene: TRBJ1-1; D gene: TRBD1; V gene: TRBV10-2; CDR3 DNA: TGCGCCAGCAGTGAGTCGAGTCCCGGGACAGGGGGCTTTTTAACTGAAGCTTTCTTT; CDR3 protein: CASSESSPGTGGFLTEAFF
clone size: -; J gene: TRBJ1-1; D gene: -; V gene: TRBV18; CDR3 DNA: TGTGCCAGCTCACCACCGGGGCTCGGGGACACTGAAGCTTTCTTT; CDR3 protein: CASSPPGLGDTEAFF
clone size: once; J gene: TRBJ2-7; D gene: -; V gene: TRBV29-1; CDR3 DNA: TGCAGCGTTGTATCGGCCCCCGACTACGAGCAGTACTTC; CDR3 protein: CSVVSAPDYEQYF
clone size: -; J gene: TRBJ2-1; D gene: TRBD2; V gene: TRBV4-2; CDR3 DNA: TGTGCCAGCAGCCCGACTAGCGGGGGCCTTTTGGATGAGCAGTTCTTC; CDR3 protein: CASSPTSGGLLDEQFF
clone size: -; J gene: TRBJ2-5; D gene: -; V gene: TRBV2; CDR3 DNA: TGTGCCAGCCAGCCAGGAGAAGAGACCCAGTACTTC; CDR3 protein: CASQPGEETQYF
clone size: -; J gene: TRBJ2-7; D gene: -; V gene: TRBV4-1; CDR3 DNA: TGCGCCAGCAGTTTGGGGGGCTCTTCCTACGAGCAGTACTTC; CDR3 protein: CASSLGGSSYEQYF
clone size: -; J gene: TRBJ2-3; D gene: -; V gene: TRBV7-2; CDR3 DNA: TGTGCCAGCAGCTTAAGTGGGGGGCCGACGCGGGATACGCAGTATTTT; CDR3 protein: CASSLSGGPTRDTQYF
clone size: -; J gene: TRBJ1-1; D gene: -; V gene: TRBV6-5; CDR3 DNA: TGTGCCAGCAGTTTGGGACAGAACACTGAAGCTTTCTTT; CDR3 protein: CASSLGQNTEAFF
clone size: -; J gene: TRBJ2-3; D gene: TRBD1; V gene: TRBV5-1; CDR3 DNA: TGCGCCAGCAGCTTGAGGGGGCTTTCTAATAGGGATACGCAGTATTTT; CDR3 protein: CASSLRGLSNRDTQYF
clone size: -; J gene: TRBJ1-3; D gene: -; V gene: TRBV11-1; CDR3 DNA: TGTGCCAGCAGCCATCGCGAAAACACCATATATTTT; CDR3 protein: CASSHRENTIYF
clone size: -; J gene: TRBJ2-7; D gene: TRBD2; V gene: TRBV19; CDR3 DNA: TGTGCCAGTAGTACCCCCGGAAGCGGGGCCGCCTCCTACGAGCAGTACTTC; CDR3 protein: CASSTPGSGAASYEQYF
clone size: -; J gene: TRBJ2-2; D gene: -; V gene: TRBV2; CDR3 DNA: TGTGCCAGCACCGGAGGGGGTAGCAACACCGGGGAGCTGTTTTTT; CDR3 protein: CASTGGGSNTGELFF
clone size: -; J gene: TRBJ1-2; D gene: TRBD1; V gene: TRBV4-2; CDR3 DNA: TGTGCCAGCAGTCGAGTCAGGGACAGATCCCTGGTCGGCTATGGCTACACCTTC; CDR3 protein: CASSRVRDRSLVGYGYTF
clone size: -; J gene: TRBJ2-5; D gene: -; V gene: TRBV15; CDR3 DNA: TGTGCCACCAGCAAGGCCGGGGGAGAGACCCAGTACTTC; CDR3 protein: CATSKAGGETQYF
clone size: -; J gene: TRBJ1-2; D gene: -; V gene: TRBV18; CDR3 DNA: TGTGCCAGCTCACGGGCATCCTTAGGGAACTATGGCTACACCTTC; CDR3 protein: CASSRASLGNYGYTF
clone size: -; J gene: TRBJ1-2; D gene: -; V gene: TRBV20-1; CDR3 DNA: TGCAGTGCCAGCTTAGGTCACACCTTC; CDR3 protein: CSASLGHTF
clone size: -; J gene: TRBJ1-2; D gene: -; V gene: TRBV5-6; CDR3 DNA: TGTGCCAGCAGCTTGGCGGTGGGGCGCTTTGATGGCTACACCTTC; CDR3 protein: CASSLAVGRFDGYTF
clone size: -; J gene: TRBJ1-6; D gene: -; V gene: TRBV6-1; CDR3 DNA: TGTGCCAGCACTGAAACAGGGATCGGACCCCTCCACTTT; CDR3 protein: CASTETGIGPLHF
clone size: -; J gene: TRBJ1-2; D gene: -; V gene: TRBV7-9; CDR3 DNA: TGTGCCAGCACCCCTTATACTAACTATGGCTACACCTTC; CDR3 protein: CASTPYTNYGYTF
clone size: -; J gene: TRBJ2-2; D gene: TRBD2; V gene: TRBV9; CDR3 DNA: TGTGCCAGCACCGGAGGGAGGGCGAACACCGGGGAGCTGTTTTTT; CDR3 protein: CASTGGRANTGELFF
clone size: -; J gene: TRBJ1-5; D gene: -; V gene: TRBV5-1; CDR3 DNA: TGCGCCAGCAGTTTACAGGGAGGGGATCAGCCCCAGCATTTT; CDR3 protein: CASSLQGGDQPQHF
clone size: -; J gene: TRBJ2-3; D gene: -; V gene: TRBV24-1; CDR3 DNA: TGTGCCACCAGTGACCAGGGGCGCCGGGGCACAGATACGCAGTATTTT; CDR3 protein: CATSDQGRRGTDTQYF